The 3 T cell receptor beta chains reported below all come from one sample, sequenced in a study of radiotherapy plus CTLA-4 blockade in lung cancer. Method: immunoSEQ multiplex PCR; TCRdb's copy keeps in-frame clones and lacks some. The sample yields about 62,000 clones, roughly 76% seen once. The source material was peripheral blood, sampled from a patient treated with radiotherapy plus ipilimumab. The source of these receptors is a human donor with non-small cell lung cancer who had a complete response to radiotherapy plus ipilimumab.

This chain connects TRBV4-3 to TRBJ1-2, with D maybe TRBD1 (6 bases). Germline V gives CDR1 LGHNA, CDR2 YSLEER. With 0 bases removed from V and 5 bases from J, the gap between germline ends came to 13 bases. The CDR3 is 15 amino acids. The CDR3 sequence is CASSQDPGHSYGYTF. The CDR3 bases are TGCGCCAGCAGCCAAGATCCGGGACATTCTTATGGCTACACCTTC.

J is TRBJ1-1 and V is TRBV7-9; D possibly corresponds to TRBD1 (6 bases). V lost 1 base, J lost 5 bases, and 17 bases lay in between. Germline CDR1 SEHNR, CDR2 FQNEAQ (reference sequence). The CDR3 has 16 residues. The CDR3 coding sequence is TGTGCCAGCAGCTTAGTCCCCCTGAAGCAGGGGACTGAAGCTTTCTTT. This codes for CASSLVPLKQGTEAFF.

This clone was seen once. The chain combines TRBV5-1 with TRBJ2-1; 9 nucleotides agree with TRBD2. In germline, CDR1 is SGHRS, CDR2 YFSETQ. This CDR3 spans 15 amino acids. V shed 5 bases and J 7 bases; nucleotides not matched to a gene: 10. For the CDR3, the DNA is TGCGCCAGCAGATCCGGGACTAGCCGCCCTAATGAGCAGTTCTTC. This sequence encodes CASRSGTSRPNEQFF.